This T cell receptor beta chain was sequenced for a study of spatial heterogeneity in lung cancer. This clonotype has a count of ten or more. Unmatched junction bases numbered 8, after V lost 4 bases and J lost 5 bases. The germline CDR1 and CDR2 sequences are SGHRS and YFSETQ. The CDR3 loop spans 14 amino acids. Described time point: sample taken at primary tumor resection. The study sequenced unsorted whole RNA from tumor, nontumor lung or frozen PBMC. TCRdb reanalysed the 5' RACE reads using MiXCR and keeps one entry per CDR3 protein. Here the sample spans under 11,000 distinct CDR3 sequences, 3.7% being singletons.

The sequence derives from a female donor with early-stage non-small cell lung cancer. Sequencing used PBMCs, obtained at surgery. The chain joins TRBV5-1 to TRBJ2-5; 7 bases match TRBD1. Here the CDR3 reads CASSGDSLRETQYF. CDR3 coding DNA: TGCGCCAGCAGCGGGGACAGTCTGAGGGAGACCCAGTACTTC.